Listed here are 15 T cell receptor beta chains from one sample, sequenced in a study of blood T cell repertoires in COVID-19. Clones were read by immunoSEQ multiplex PCR, and TCRdb kept only the in-frame ones, dropping some. There are 75,000 to 100,000 clones in the sample; 70% to 90% occur only once, and about an eighth lies in the top ten. The material sequenced was peripheral blood. These receptors all come from a human donor in a cohort sampled during active COVID-19.

This chain uses TRBV12-3 or TRBV12-4 with TRBJ1-5; 10 positions match TRBD1. This CDR3 region has 13 residues. V dropped 8 bases and J dropped 7; count of bases not matched to a gene: 5. The CDR3 bases are TGTGCCAGCGCCGACAGGGGGCTGCAGCCCCAGCATTTT. Translation gives CASADRGLQPQHF.

V and J are TRBV6-6 and TRBJ2-3; TRBD2 is a possible D gene (5 bases). Germline CDR1 MNHNY, CDR2 SVGAGI (reference sequence). The V end was cut by 2 bases, the J end by 0 bases, with 12 bases between. This CDR3 is 16 amino acids long. This CDR3 is CASSYEGSPSTDTQYF. The CDR3 DNA is TGTGCCAGCAGTTACGAGGGAAGCCCTAGCACAGATACGCAGTATTTT.

The chain links TRBV19 to TRBJ2-1; 10 bases line up with TRBD2. The CDR3 has 15 residues. The trim removed 1 base at V and 9 bases at J, leaving 6 bases unmatched. The germline V gene has CDR1 LNHDA and CDR2 SQIVND (reference sequence). The CDR3 spells CASSIGLAGVSEQFF. In nucleotides, the CDR3 is TGTGCCAGTAGTATAGGGCTAGCGGGAGTAAGTGAGCAGTTCTTC.

This chain joins TRBV30 and TRBJ1-1; 7 nucleotides line up with TRBD1. This CDR3 has 13 amino acids. The germline V gene encodes CDR1 GTSNPN and CDR2 SVGIG (reference sequence). The J segment lost 10 bases and the V segment lost 3 bases, leaving 11 bases of the junction unmatched. The CDR3 sequence: CAWSKDRTFGAFF. CDR3 nucleotides: TGTGCCTGGAGCAAGGACAGGACCTTTGGAGCTTTCTTT.

The DNA of the CDR3 is TGTGCCTGGAGTGCAGGGGGCCGGGGTCAGCCCCAGCATTTT. Encoded protein: CAWSAGGRGQPQHF. The V gene is TRBV30, the J gene TRBJ1-5; TRBD1 agrees at 8 bases. V shed 1 base and J 6 bases; nucleotides not matched to a gene: 5. Per germline, CDR1 GTSNPN and CDR2 SVGIG (reference sequence). The CDR3 runs to 14 residues.

This clone has more than one count but fewer than ten. V and J are TRBV15 and TRBJ2-1; 8 bases agree with TRBD2. With V trimmed by 6 bases and J by 4 bases, 11 bases remained unmatched. Germline CDR1 and CDR2: LNHNV and YYDKDF (reference sequence). The CDR3 has 16 residues. CDR3 amino acids: CATRSATSGNYNEQFF. DNA of the CDR3: TGTGCCACCAGGAGCGCTACTAGCGGAAATTACAATGAGCAGTTCTTC.

V and J are TRBV19 and TRBJ1-1, with a weak D call TRBD1 (6 bases). Trimming stripped 8 bases from V and 0 bases from J, with 10 bases between. CDR3 size: 13 residues. CDR1 LNHDA and CDR2 SQIVND come from the germline V gene (reference sequence). The CDR3 spells CASAGTMNTEAFF. The DNA for the CDR3 is TGTGCCAGTGCCGGGACAATGAACACTGAAGCTTTCTTT.

Regarding this clone: The same CDR3 arises from other DNA sequences in this sample as well. V is TRBV6-5 and J is TRBJ2-7; 8 nucleotides align to TRBD2. The CDR3 has 15 amino acids. CDR1 MNHEY and CDR2 SVGAGI come from the germline V gene. Trimming removed 6 bases from V and 3 bases from J; junction bases left unmatched: 10. CDR3: CASRFREGTFYEQYF. CDR3 DNA: TGTGCCAGCAGATTCCGGGAGGGCACCTTCTACGAGCAGTACTTC.

On this clone itself: This specimen includes other DNA sequences encoding the same CDR3. The chain combines TRBV7-2 with TRBJ2-5; 11 positions match TRBD2. The CDR3 length is 17 residues. With 2 bases clipped from V and 2 bases from J, the junction kept 7 bases outside the gene matches. Germline V gene data show CDR1 as SGHTA and CDR2 as FQGNSA. The CDR3 sequence: CASSLRGASGGQETQYF. The CDR3 coding sequence is TGTGCCAGCAGCTTAAGGGGGGCTAGCGGGGGGCAAGAGACCCAGTACTTC.

The chain couples TRBV29-1 to TRBJ1-1; a weak D match, TRBD1 (5 bases). Germline lookup yields CDR1 SQVTM and CDR2 ANQGSEA. Trimming removed 6 bases at V and 1 base at J, with 12 bases between. The length of the CDR3 is 13 residues. The CDR3 spells CSVYTGRNTEAFF. The DNA for the CDR3 is TGCAGCGTCTACACAGGAAGGAACACTGAAGCTTTCTTT.

Here the CDR3 reads CASSREVQETQYF. CDR3 bases: TGTGCCAGCTCACGGGAGGTACAAGAGACCCAGTACTTC. The chain carries TRBV18 and TRBJ2-5, with D possibly matching TRBD2 (6 bases). Germline V gene data show CDR1 as KGHSH and CDR2 as LQKENI. CDR3 length: 13 residues. With 4 bases removed from V and 2 bases from J, the gap between germline ends came to 8 bases.

The chain uses TRBV6-2 or TRBV6-3 and TRBJ2-5; D is perhaps TRBD1 (5 bases). V was clipped by 2 bases and J by 1 base, with 8 bases between them. Per germline, CDR1 MNHEY and CDR2 SVGEGT. This CDR3 has 14 amino acids. CDR3 bases: TGTGCCAGCAGTTACGCCAGGGTCCAAGAGACCCAGTACTTC. Encoded protein: CASSYARVQETQYF.

V usage is TRBV6-6 and J usage is TRBJ1-3; D is ambiguous. The V gene lost 2 bases and the J gene lost 2 bases, with 7 bases spanning the gap. The V gene's germline CDR1 is MNHNY and CDR2 SVGAGI (reference sequence). This CDR3 is built from 14 residues. The CDR3 loop reads CASSYGEAGNTIYF. DNA of the CDR3: TGTGCCAGCAGTTACGGGGAGGCTGGAAACACCATATATTTT.

Only a few counts were recorded for this clone. This sequence joins TRBV20-1 and TRBJ1-5; D is uncertain. Germline CDR1 is DFQATT and CDR2 is SNEGSKA (reference sequence). Trimming left V 6 bases short and J 0 bases short, with 9 bases between. The CDR3 runs to 13 residues. The CDR3 DNA is TGCAGTGCGAGTCAGGATAGCAATCAGCCCCAGCATTTT. Protein sequence: CSASQDSNQPQHF.

This chain connects TRBV10-3 to TRBJ2-5; TRBD1 matches at 9 bases. The CDR3 runs to 13 residues. J lost 4 bases, V lost 7 bases, and 4 bases had no gene match. The germline V gene encodes CDR1 ENHRY and CDR2 SYGVKD. CDR3 bases: TGTGCCATCAAACAGGGGGCGCGAGAGACCCAGTACTTC. Translating gives CAIKQGARETQYF.